This T cell receptor beta chain emerged from a study of vaccination effects on CD4 cells after COVID-19. Study context: The two convalescent patients provided samples 16 days and one week before vaccination. Whole-study results and caveats: For convalescents, most of the spike-reactive clones seen post-vaccine were new vaccine-induced clones.

Germline V lookup: CDR1 SGHRS, CDR2 YFSETQ. The junction had 11 bases not matched to a gene; V was cut back by 4 bases and J by 1 base. The CDR3 extends over 17 amino acids. Antigen-specific CD4+ T cells were expanded with viral peptide pools in the ViraFEST assay before sequencing. Subsequent to a culture period of around eleven days, CD4+ T cells were isolated. Between March and December 2020, the person had a SARS-CoV-2 infection that PCR confirmed. It was on days 3 and 7 that half the medium was replaced with IL-2 medium. Turning to this clone: Its antigen is not identified.

Repertoires were generated with immunoSEQ multiplex PCR, while TCRdb's copy carries only in-frame clones and drops some. The sample shows roughly 25,000 clones, around 78% of them seen only once. The rearrangement links TRBV5-1 to TRBJ2-5; 9 nucleotides agree with TRBD2. The clonotype was recovered from a human donor who had a prior SARS-CoV-2 infection. The sequencing used CD4+ T cells from PBMCs cultured with HCoV-NL63 spike peptides, collected before COVID-19 vaccination. The CDR3 region is CASSPSSMRGGQETQYF. The CDR3 DNA follows: TGCGCCAGCAGCCCGAGCTCTATGCGGGGGGGCCAAGAGACCCAGTACTTC.